This paragraph reports one T cell receptor (beta chain). Sequenced by immunoSEQ multiplex PCR; TCRdb stores in-frame clones only, minus some. Here the sample spans about 82,000 clones, roughly 91% being singletons. This entry comes from a study of OX40 agonist ivuxolimab in advanced cancers. The clonotype comes from an adult with an advanced solid tumor such as melanoma, head and neck, liver or kidney cancer. The source was CD4+ or CD8+ T cells sorted from blood, collected in a trial of the OX40 agonist ivuxolimab.

CDR3 sequence: CASSASVNTEAFF. CDR3 in DNA: TGTGCCAGCAGTGCCAGCGTGAACACTGAAGCTTTCTTT. This sequence joins TRBV2 and TRBJ1-1; the D is unclear. V was trimmed by 4 bases and J by 0 bases, leaving 6 bases between them. Germline V lookup: CDR1 SNHLY, CDR2 FYNNEI. The length of the CDR3 is 13 residues.